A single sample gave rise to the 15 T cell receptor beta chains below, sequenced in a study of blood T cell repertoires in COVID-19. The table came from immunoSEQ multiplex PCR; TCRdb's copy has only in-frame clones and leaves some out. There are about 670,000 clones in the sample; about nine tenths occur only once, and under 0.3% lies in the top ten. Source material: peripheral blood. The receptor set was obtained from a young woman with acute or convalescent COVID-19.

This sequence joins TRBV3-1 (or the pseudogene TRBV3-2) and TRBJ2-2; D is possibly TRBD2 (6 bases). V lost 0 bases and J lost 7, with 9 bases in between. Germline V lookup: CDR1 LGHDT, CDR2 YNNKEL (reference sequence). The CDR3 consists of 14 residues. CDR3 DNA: TGTGCCAGCAGCCAAGAATGGAGGGGCGGGGAGCTGTTTTTT. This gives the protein CASSQEWRGGELFF.

CDR3 sequence (DNA): TGTGCCACCAGTGATGGATCGGGGGGCAATCAGCCCCAGCATTTT. Translation gives CATSDGSGGNQPQHF. The chain links TRBV24-1 to TRBJ1-5, with D maybe TRBD1 (5 bases). Trimming cost V 3 bases and J 2 bases, with 10 bases left between them. The CDR3 spans 15 residues. Germline-derived CDR1 and CDR2 are KGHDR and SFDVKD.

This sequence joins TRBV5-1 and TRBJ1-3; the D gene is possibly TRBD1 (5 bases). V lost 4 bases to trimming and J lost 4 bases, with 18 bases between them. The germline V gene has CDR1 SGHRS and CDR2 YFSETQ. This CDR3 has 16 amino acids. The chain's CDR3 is CASSTPDTPAGNTIYF. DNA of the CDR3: TGCGCCAGCAGCACCCCGGACACGCCGGCGGGAAACACCATATATTTT.

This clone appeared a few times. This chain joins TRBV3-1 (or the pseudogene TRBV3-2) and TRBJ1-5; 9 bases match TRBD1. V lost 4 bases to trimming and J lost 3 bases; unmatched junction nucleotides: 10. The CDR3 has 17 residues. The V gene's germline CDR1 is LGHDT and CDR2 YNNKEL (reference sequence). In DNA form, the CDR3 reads TGTGCCAGCAGCCCTACCGCCGGGACAGGGAACAATCAGCCCCAGCATTTT. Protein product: CASSPTAGTGNNQPQHF.

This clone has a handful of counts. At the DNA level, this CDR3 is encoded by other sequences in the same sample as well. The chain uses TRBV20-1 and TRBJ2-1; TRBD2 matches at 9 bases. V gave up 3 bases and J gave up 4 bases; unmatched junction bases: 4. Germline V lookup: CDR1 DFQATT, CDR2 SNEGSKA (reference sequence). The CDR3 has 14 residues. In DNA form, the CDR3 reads TGCAGTGCTAGTGGCCTAGCGGGGTACAATGAGCAGTTCTTC. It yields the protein CSASGLAGYNEQFF.

CDR3 coding DNA: TGCGCCAGCAGCCAAGGGTGGACAGGGAATCTTGTGCGCGAGCAGTACTTC. Protein: CASSQGWTGNLVREQYF. The V and J genes are TRBV4-1 and TRBJ2-7; the match to TRBD1 covers 8 bases. The V and J ends lost 1 base and 6 bases, in that order; junction bases with no gene match: 14. Per germline, CDR1 MGHRA and CDR2 YSYEKL. The CDR3 sequence is 17 residues long.

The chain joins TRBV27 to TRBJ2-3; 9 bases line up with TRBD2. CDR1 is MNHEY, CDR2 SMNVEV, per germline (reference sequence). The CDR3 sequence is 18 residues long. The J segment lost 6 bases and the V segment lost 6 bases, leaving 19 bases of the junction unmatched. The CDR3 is CASRLGTLAGTAWDTQYF. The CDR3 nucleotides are TGTGCCAGCAGACTCGGAACCCTAGCGGGGACGGCTTGGGATACGCAGTATTTT.

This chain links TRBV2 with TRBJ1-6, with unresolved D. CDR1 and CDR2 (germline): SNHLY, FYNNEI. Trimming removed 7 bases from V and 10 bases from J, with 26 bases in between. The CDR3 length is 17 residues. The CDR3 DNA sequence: TGTGCCAGCAACGCTCTGAATAGGGCGGCGGGCGGGTCACCCCTCCACTTT. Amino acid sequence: CASNALNRAAGGSPLHF.

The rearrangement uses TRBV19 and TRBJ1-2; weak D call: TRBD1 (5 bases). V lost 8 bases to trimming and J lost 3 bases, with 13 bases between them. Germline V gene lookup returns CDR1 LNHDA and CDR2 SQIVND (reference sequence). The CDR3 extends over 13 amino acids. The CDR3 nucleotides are TGTGCCAGTCAAGCGCAGGGTCACTATGGCTACACCTTC. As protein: CASQAQGHYGYTF.

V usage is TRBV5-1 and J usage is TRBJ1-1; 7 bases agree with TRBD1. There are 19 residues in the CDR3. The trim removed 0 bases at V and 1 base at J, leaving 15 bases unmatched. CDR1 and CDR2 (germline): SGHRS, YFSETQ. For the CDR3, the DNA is TGCGCCAGCAGCTTGGCGATATGGGGGGACAGCCAAAGGAACACTGAAGCTTTCTTT. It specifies CASSLAIWGDSQRNTEAFF.

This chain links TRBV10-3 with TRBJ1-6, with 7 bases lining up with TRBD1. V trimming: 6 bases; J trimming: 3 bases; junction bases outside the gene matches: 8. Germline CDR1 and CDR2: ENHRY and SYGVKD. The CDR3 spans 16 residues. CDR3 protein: CAISETGTGYNSPLHF. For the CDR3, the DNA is TGTGCCATCAGCGAGACAGGGACGGGCTATAATTCACCCCTCCACTTT.

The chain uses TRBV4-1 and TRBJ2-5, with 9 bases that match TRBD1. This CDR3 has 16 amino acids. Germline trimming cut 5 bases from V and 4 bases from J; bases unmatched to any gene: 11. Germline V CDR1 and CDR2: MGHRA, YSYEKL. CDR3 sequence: CASSARTGVSGETQYF. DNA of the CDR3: TGCGCCAGCAGCGCCCGGACAGGGGTATCAGGAGAGACCCAGTACTTC.

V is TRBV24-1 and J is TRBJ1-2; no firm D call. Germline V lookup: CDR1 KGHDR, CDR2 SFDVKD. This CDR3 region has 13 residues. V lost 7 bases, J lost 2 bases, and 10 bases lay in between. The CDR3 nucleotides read TGTGCCACCAGCGGAAGCGGAAACTATGGCTACACCTTC. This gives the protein CATSGSGNYGYTF.

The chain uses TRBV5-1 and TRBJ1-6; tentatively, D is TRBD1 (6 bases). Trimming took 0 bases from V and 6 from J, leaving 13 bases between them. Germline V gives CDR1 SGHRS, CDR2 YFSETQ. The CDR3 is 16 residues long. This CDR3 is CASSLDGQFFNSPLHF. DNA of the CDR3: TGCGCCAGCAGCTTGGACGGACAGTTTTTTAATTCACCCCTCCACTTT.

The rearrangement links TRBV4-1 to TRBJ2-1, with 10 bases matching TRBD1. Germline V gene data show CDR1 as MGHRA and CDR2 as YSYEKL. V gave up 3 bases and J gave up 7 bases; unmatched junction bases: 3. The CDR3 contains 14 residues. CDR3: CASSQRDRGNEQFF. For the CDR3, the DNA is TGCGCCAGCAGCCAGAGGGACAGGGGTAATGAGCAGTTCTTC.